The sequence of this TCR beta chain was determined in a study of Tregs in tolerant kidney transplant recipients. CDR3 length equals 15 residues. From germline, CDR1 is SGHTA and CDR2 FQGNSA. V was pared by 3 bases and J by 2 bases, with 14 bases between. Whole-study results and caveats: The small number of patients limits these findings pending further validation. The most relevant donor-specific Treg TCRbeta repertoire apparently came from expansion with activated donor B cells. This study did not directly address biological reproducibility.

In regard to this clone: Its specificity is unknown.

Clones were read by immunoSEQ multiplex PCR, and TCRdb kept only the in-frame ones, dropping some. Here the sample spans 4,000 to 5,500 clones, just under 40% being singletons. This sequence joins TRBV7-2 and TRBJ2-7; D is unclear. This TCR was sampled from a human donor in good health. Material for sequencing was CD8+ T cells from blood cultured with allogeneic cells. The CDR3 here is CASSLDGLTTYEQYF. As DNA, the CDR3 is TGTGCCAGCAGCTTGGACGGCCTAACGACCTACGAGCAGTACTTC.